Described below is a single T cell receptor (beta chain) sequence and its context. Trimming shortened V by 5 bases and J by 6 bases, and 10 bases separated the two germline ends. The CDR3 covers 12 residues. CDR1 is SGHTA and CDR2 is FQGNSA in the germline V gene. This entry comes from a study of CD8 T cells in Susac syndrome. It was treatment-naive patients with stable or active relapsing-remitting disease who made up the multiple sclerosis controls. TEMRA cells were FACS-enriched and CD8+ and CD4+ T cells negatively isolated. The RNA input was about 0.5 to 1 ug, and it was reverse transcribed with random hexamers. Amplification of TCR beta CDR3 used immunoSEQ multiplex PCR across 54 Vbeta and 13 Jbeta. TCRdb recomputed calls from the immunoSEQ multiplex PCR reads with MiXCR, one row per CDR3 protein. The table shows approximately 150,000 distinct CDR3 sequences, with around 75% occurring only once.

The genes are TRBV7-2 and TRBJ1-1; tentative D call: TRBD1 (5 bases). Material for sequencing was CD8+ T cells from PBMCs. The receptor's source is a human donor with multiple sclerosis. CDR3 DNA: TGTGCCAGCAGCGGGGGGATGGCTGAAGCTTTCTTT. Translated, it gives CASSGGMAEAFF.